Listed below are T cell receptor beta chains from one sample, sequenced in a study of a mutant IDH1 vaccine in newly diagnosed glioma. These receptors lack a known antigen. Clones were read by immunoSEQ multiplex PCR, and TCRdb kept only the in-frame ones, dropping some. This table holds about 62,000 clones, 80% to 85% found once. This sample comprised PBMCs, obtained from a glioma patient whose treatment included an IDH1 peptide vaccine. These receptors were taken from a man aged 25 to 40 with glioma. The CDR3 runs from the conserved cysteine through the conserved F or W.

V: TRBV11-2
J: TRBJ1-2
length: 13
CDR3: CASSFVKGDGYTF

V: TRBV9
J: TRBJ1-1
length: 18
CDR3: CASSPLKGGGKMNTEAFF

V: TRBV5-1
J: TRBJ2-3
length: 16
CDR3: CASSLVLAGDTDTQYF

V: TRBV7-7
J: TRBJ1-1
length: 14
CDR3: CASSPRVGGTEAFF

V: TRBV7-2
J: TRBJ1-3
length: 16
CDR3: CASSFMGQSSGNTIYF

V: TRBV10-3
J: TRBJ1-5
length: 14
CDR3: CAISERATAQPQHF

V: TRBV19
J: TRBJ2-7
length: 14
CDR3: CASRTAGSSYEQYF

V: TRBV4-2
J: TRBJ2-1
length: 16
CDR3: CASSQGLRGGPDEQFF

V: TRBV11-2
J: TRBJ2-1
length: 15
CDR3: CASSHNGLAGNEQFF

V: TRBV13
J: TRBJ1-3
length: 18
CDR3: CASSLGRQGAFSGNTIYF

V: TRBV27
J: TRBJ1-5
length: 14
CDR3: CASQGIGFNQPQHF

V: TRBV29-1
J: TRBJ1-2
length: 13
CDR3: CSVSDSSRSGYTF

V: TRBV7-6
J: TRBJ2-7
length: 15
CDR3: CASSLAASGGYEQYF

V: TRBV11-2
J: TRBJ1-1
length: 18
CDR3: CASSLRTVTFGKDTEAFF

V: TRBV29-1
J: TRBJ1-1
length: 13
CDR3: CSVDPTGAAEAFF

V: TRBV29-1
J: -
length: 14
CDR3: CSVAPAGYSYEQYF

V: TRBV5-5
J: TRBJ2-1
length: 16
CDR3: CASSASPGQGGNEQFF